A single sample gave rise to the 9 T cell receptor beta chains below, sequenced in a study of blood T cell repertoires in COVID-19. The method was immunoSEQ multiplex PCR; TCRdb's version includes in-frame clones alone and lacks a portion of them. The table lists 200,000 to 250,000 clones, roughly four fifths of them singletons. The specimen sequenced was PBMCs or T cells enriched from blood (not recorded which). The source is a man aged 35 to 55 who had recovered from COVID-19.

This clone was recorded once. V gene TRBV3-1 (or the pseudogene TRBV3-2) combines with J gene TRBJ1-5; 9 bases line up with TRBD1. Germline assignment: CDR1 LGHDT and CDR2 YNNKEL (reference sequence). This CDR3 contains 17 residues. Trimming took 4 bases from V and 0 from J; bases not matched to a gene: 7. CDR3 region: CASSPDRGHYSNQPQHF. DNA of the CDR3: TGTGCCAGCAGCCCGGACAGGGGTCATTATAGCAATCAGCCCCAGCATTTT.

This chain uses TRBV5-5 with TRBJ2-5; D remains unclear. Germline V lookup: CDR1 SGHKS, CDR2 YYEKEE (reference sequence). The CDR3 is 12 amino acids. The V end was cut by 2 bases, the J end by 3 bases, with 5 bases between. This chain's CDR3 is CASSFYKETQYF. CDR3 sequence (DNA): TGTGCCAGCAGCTTTTATAAAGAGACCCAGTACTTC. Drawing the rest from reference TRBV5-5 and TRBJ2-5, the complete variable domain is DAGVTQSPTHLIKTRGQQVTLRCSPISGHKSVSWYQQVLGQGPQFIFQYYEKEERGRGNFPDRFSARQFPNYSSELNVNALLLGDSALYLCASSFYKETQYFGPGTRLLVL.

The chain uses TRBV6-1 and TRBJ1-2, with D perhaps TRBD1 (5 bases). CDR3 size: 13 residues. Trimming left V 3 bases short and J 9 bases short, with 14 bases between. Germline lookup yields CDR1 MNHNS and CDR2 SASEGT. The CDR3 reads CASSEGPELRYTF. CDR3 nucleotides: TGTGCCAGCAGTGAGGGGCCGGAACTTCGCTACACCTTC.

The gene calls are TRBV27 and TRBJ1-6; D is perhaps TRBD1 (6 bases). The CDR3 extends over 14 amino acids. V was trimmed by 8 bases and J by 11 bases, leaving 19 bases between them. The germline gives CDR1 MNHEY, CDR2 SMNVEV (reference sequence). CDR3 protein: CASRPQGLATPLHF. In nucleotides, the CDR3 is TGTGCCAGCCGCCCCCAGGGGTTGGCGACACCCCTCCACTTT.

The CDR3 sequence: CASTDSFEQYF. In nucleotides, the CDR3 is TGTGCCAGCACTGACAGCTTCGAGCAGTACTTC. The V and J genes are TRBV28 and TRBJ2-7, with D possibly matching TRBD1 (5 bases). Germline V gene data show CDR1 as MDHEN and CDR2 as SYDVKM. The CDR3 extends over 11 amino acids. Trimming shortened V by 7 bases and J by 6 bases, and 10 bases separated the two germline ends.

CDR3 region: CASSLQGVSGYTF. The CDR3 nucleotides are TGTGCCAGCAGTTTACAGGGGGTGAGTGGCTACACCTTC. This chain connects TRBV28 to TRBJ1-2; 7 nucleotides line up with TRBD1. The CDR3 loop spans 13 amino acids. Trimming took 2 bases from V and 7 from J; bases not matched to a gene: 4. Per the germline V gene, CDR1 is MDHEN and CDR2 is SYDVKM.

The rearrangement joins TRBV25-1 to TRBJ1-5; D gene ambiguous. CDR1 MGHDK and CDR2 SYGVNS come from the germline V gene. The CDR3 has 12 residues. V gave up 5 bases and J gave up 4 bases, with 6 bases separating them. CDR3 region: CASSRGNQPQHF. CDR3 coding DNA: TGTGCCAGCAGTCGCGGAAATCAGCCCCAGCATTTT.

V and J are TRBV11-3 and TRBJ2-1, with a weak D call TRBD1 (5 bases). CDR3 length: 14 amino acids. The V and J ends lost 0 bases and 2 bases respectively, with 5 bases between them. Germline CDR1 reads SGHNT; CDR2 reads YENEEA. The CDR3 here is CASSLEGAYNEQFF. The DNA for the CDR3 is TGTGCCAGCAGCTTAGAAGGGGCCTACAATGAGCAGTTCTTC.

The rearrangement joins TRBV5-4 to TRBJ2-5; the match to TRBD2 covers 7 bases. CDR1 SGHNT and CDR2 YYREEE come from the germline V gene (reference sequence). Trimming took 3 bases from V and 5 from J; bases not matched to a gene: 13. The CDR3 length is 16 residues. CDR3: CASSYALPGEGETQYF. CDR3 nucleotides: TGTGCCAGCAGCTACGCACTACCCGGGGAGGGGGAGACCCAGTACTTC.